The clone carrying this T cell receptor beta chain occurred a few times. There were TCR beta CDR3 regions amplified from RNA transcripts. TCR CDR3 underwent first-round RT-PCR with the HTBI primer set. Each CDR3 protein is one row after TCRdb ran MiXCR on the multiplex PCR reads. The top ten clones hold around 32% of a sample with roughly 700,000 distinct CDR3 sequences, roughly a third of them seen once. Germline loops: CDR1 DFQATT, CDR2 SNEGSKA (reference sequence). The CDR3 has 14 residues. Trimming shortened V by 6 bases and J by 6 bases, and 21 bases separated the two germline ends. This sample was taken from a study of T cells in Graves' hyperthyroidism and ophthalmopathy.

The sequence came from a woman aged 40-49 years with Graves' hyperthyroidism. The chain has TRBV20-1 and TRBJ2-7; tentative D call: TRBD1 (6 bases). The material sequenced was blood. CDR3 nucleotides: TGCAGTGCCCAACCGACATCCTCCAGGGGCGAGCAGTACTTC. Its translation: CSAQPTSSRGEQYF.